The 3 T cell receptor beta chains listed next were all sequenced from one sample in a study of T cells in Graves' hyperthyroidism and ophthalmopathy. TCR beta CDR3 sequences were amplified from RNA transcripts. Using the HTBI primer set, a first-round RT-PCR was run on the TCR CDR3. TCRdb reprocessed the multiplex PCR reads with MiXCR, giving one entry per CDR3 protein. Here the sample spans about 340,000 distinct CDR3 sequences, under 25% being singletons. What was sequenced was blood. The origin of the receptors is a woman between 50 and 59 years old with Graves' hyperthyroidism.

This sequence joins TRBV9 and TRBJ2-3, with 12 bases that match TRBD2. V lost 4 bases to trimming and J lost 8 bases; unmatched junction nucleotides: 11. CDR1 and CDR2 (germline): SGDLS, YYNGEE. The CDR3 is made up of 16 amino acids. The CDR3 sequence: CASSPPSGRAPATQYF. CDR3 DNA sequence: TGTGCCAGCAGCCCCCCTAGCGGGAGGGCCCCGGCTACGCAGTATTTT.

At least ten counts were recorded for this clonotype. V and J are TRBV5-1 and TRBJ2-2; tentative D call: TRBD2 (6 bases). V dropped 4 bases and J dropped 0 bases, with 16 bases sitting between them. Germline V CDR1 and CDR2: SGHRS, YFSETQ. The length of the CDR3 is 17 residues. The CDR3: CASSRGLARPNTGELFF. The CDR3 coding sequence is TGCGCCAGCAGCCGGGGGTTGGCCAGACCGAACACCGGGGAGCTGTTTTTT.

This clonotype has more than one count but fewer than ten. The chain couples TRBV4-2 to TRBJ2-5; tentatively, D is TRBD2 (6 bases). This CDR3 has 14 amino acids. The ends were cut back, 4 bases at V and 2 bases at J, with 11 bases in the middle. Germline assignment: CDR1 LGHNA and CDR2 YNFKEQ. The CDR3 loop is CASSPGGEQETQYF. CDR3 DNA: TGTGCCAGCAGCCCCGGGGGAGAGCAAGAGACCCAGTACTTC.